The 8 T cell receptor beta chains in this list originate from one sample, sequenced in a study of blood T cells in healthy people across ages. Together with a sample-barcoded 5' primer, a J-beta primer mix was included in a second PCR lasting 7 to 11 cycles. TCRdb processed the 5' RACE reads anew with MiXCR; each CDR3 protein has one entry. The data show more than 900,000 distinct CDR3 sequences, approximately 25% seen once. This sample was shared with a second study, whose subject was T cells of mothers and their children.

The specimen was blood. The receptors were sampled from a girl aged 2-9 years in good health.

This clonotype was seen more than once but under ten times. The chain uses TRBV4-2 and TRBJ2-2, with unresolved D. The length of the CDR3 is 11 residues. The ends were cut back, 0 bases at V and 10 bases at J, with 3 bases in the middle. Per the germline V gene, CDR1 is LGHNA and CDR2 is YNFKEQ. This chain's CDR3 is CASSQDMELFF. The CDR3 DNA reads TGTGCCAGCAGCCAAGATATGGAGCTGTTTTTT.

This clonotype has just a few counts. The chain links TRBV7-9 to TRBJ2-5; D is ambiguous. The V end lost 3 bases, the J end lost 4 bases, and 12 bases lay between the germline ends. Germline V gene lookup returns CDR1 SEHNR and CDR2 FQNEAQ (reference sequence). This CDR3 is 14 amino acids long. CDR3 region: CASSFVGSSETQYF. The CDR3 DNA follows: TGTGCCAGCAGCTTCGTGGGCTCGTCAGAGACCCAGTACTTC. Complete variable domain (other parts from reference TRBV7-9 and TRBJ2-5): DTGVSQNPRHKITKRGQNVTFRCDPISEHNRLYWYRQTLGQGPEFLTYFQNEAQLEKSRLLSDRFSAERPKGSFSTLEIQRTEQGDSAMYLCASSFVGSSETQYFGPGTRLLVL.

This clonotype was recorded at least ten times. V is TRBV7-2 and J is TRBJ2-5; 9 bases align to TRBD1. V was pared by 2 bases and J by 5 bases, with 9 bases of the junction left unmatched. Per the germline V gene, CDR1 is SGHTA and CDR2 is FQGNSA. The CDR3 has 16 residues. The CDR3 region has the DNA TGTGCCAGCAGCTTATTATTTGGACAGGGGAGCGAGACCCAGTACTTC. Its protein is CASSLLFGQGSETQYF.

V and J are TRBV3-1 and TRBJ2-3, with 13 bases matching TRBD2. V lost 4 bases, J lost 7 bases, and 8 bases stayed unmatched. Germline V gene data show CDR1 as LGHDT and CDR2 as YNNKEL (reference sequence). The CDR3 runs 16 residues. The CDR3 DNA sequence: TGTGCCAGCAGCCTACCGGGACTAGCGGGATCGTATACGCAGTATTTT. Protein product: CASSLPGLAGSYTQYF.

V gene TRBV7-9 combines with J gene TRBJ1-2; no clear D gene. The V end lost 5 bases, the J end lost 2 bases, and 9 bases lay between the germline ends. Germline loops: CDR1 SEHNR, CDR2 FQNEAQ (reference sequence). The CDR3 consists of 13 residues. The CDR3 protein is CASSGRHNYGYTF. CDR3 nucleotides: TGTGCCAGCAGCGGAAGGCACAACTATGGCTACACCTTC.

The gene calls are TRBV15 and TRBJ2-5; TRBD1 is a possible D gene (6 bases). Per germline, CDR1 LNHNV and CDR2 YYDKDF (reference sequence). Trimming removed 0 bases at V and 3 bases at J, with 11 bases between. CDR3 length: 15 residues. The CDR3 loop reads CATSRDPRGEETQYF. The CDR3 DNA sequence: TGTGCCACCAGCAGAGATCCCAGGGGTGAAGAGACCCAGTACTTC.

The CDR3 is CASSLGSSGGPYQETQYF. DNA of the CDR3: TGTGCCAGCAGCTTAGGTTCTAGCGGGGGCCCGTACCAAGAGACCCAGTACTTC. The chain is built from TRBV13 and TRBJ2-5, with 10 bases fitting TRBD2. Unmatched junction bases numbered 7, after V lost 0 bases and J lost 0 bases. CDR3 length: 18 amino acids. Germline CDR1 reads PRHDT; CDR2 reads FYEKMQ (reference sequence).

The J gene is TRBJ2-5, the V gene TRBV7-8; 9 bases are a match to TRBD1. The J call may be wrong; the DNA end is better matched by TRBJ2-7. This CDR3 is 15 amino acids long. The V gene's germline CDR1 is SGHVS and CDR2 FQNEAQ. CDR3 in amino acids: CASSPRGTGTDEQYF. Written as DNA, the CDR3 is TGTGCCAGCAGCCCCAGGGGGACAGGGACAGACGAGCAGTACTTC.